Each of the 19 T cell receptor beta chains below was sequenced from the same sample in a study of blood T cell repertoires in COVID-19. The data were produced by immunoSEQ multiplex PCR, yet TCRdb's version contains in-frame clones alone and is incomplete. The sample lists under 200,000 clones, about four fifths occurring once. Sample: peripheral blood. All receptors come from an older man with active or convalescent COVID-19.

The chain employs TRBV6-5 and TRBJ1-2; possibly TRBD1 for D (5 bases). V was shortened by 10 bases and J by 1 base, with 19 bases between the two germline ends. The CDR3 extends over 15 amino acids. Germline CDR1 reads MNHEY; CDR2 reads SVGAGI. In nucleotides, the CDR3 is TGTGCCATCGCTGTCGCCGGCAGGGATAACTATGGCTACACCTTC. Translation: CAIAVAGRDNYGYTF.

The rearrangement links TRBV19 to TRBJ2-7; 7 positions agree with TRBD1. Germline CDR1 reads LNHDA; CDR2 reads SQIVND (reference sequence). With 5 bases clipped from V and 0 bases from J, the junction kept 13 bases outside the gene matches. The CDR3 sequence is 17 residues long. The CDR3 DNA follows: TGTGCCAGTAGTCCCCGGATCGGACAGGACTTCTCCTACGAGCAGTACTTC. Translated, it gives CASSPRIGQDFSYEQYF. Complete variable domain (other parts from reference TRBV19 and TRBJ2-7): DGGITQSPKYLFRKEGQNVTLSCEQNLNHDAMYWYRQDPGQGLRLIYYSQIVNDFQKGDIAEGYSVSREKKESFPLTVTSAQKNPTAFYLCASSPRIGQDFSYEQYFGPGTRLTVT.

The V and J genes are TRBV2 and TRBJ1-4; D is possibly TRBD1 (6 bases). V was pared by 1 base and J by 0 bases, with 9 bases between. Germline CDR1 and CDR2: SNHLY and FYNNEI. This CDR3 is built from 16 residues. For the CDR3, the DNA is TGTGCCAGCAGTGAAGACAGGGCGGCAACTAATGAAAAACTGTTTTTT. Its protein product is CASSEDRAATNEKLFF.

This clone appeared a single time. This rearrangement joins TRBV7-2 to TRBJ2-6, with 9 positions matching TRBD1. V gave up 11 bases and J gave up 2 bases; unmatched junction bases: 7. CDR3 length: 15 residues. Germline-derived CDR1 and CDR2 are SGHTA and FQGNSA. Written as DNA, the CDR3 is TGTGCCGGACAACAGGGGGCTACTGGGGCCAACGTCCTGACTTTC. It yields the protein CAGQQGATGANVLTF.

The V call is TRBV18, the J call TRBJ2-7, with a weak D call TRBD2 (5 bases). Germline V gives CDR1 KGHSH, CDR2 LQKENI. The CDR3 is 13 amino acids. The V end lost 0 bases, the J end lost 4 bases, and 7 bases lay between the germline ends. The CDR3 nucleotides read TGTGCCAGCTCACCACCGACGGGATACGAGCAGTACTTC. It translates to CASSPPTGYEQYF.

The chain has TRBV5-1 and TRBJ2-2, with D perhaps TRBD1 (6 bases). V lost 4 bases and J lost 1, with 17 bases in between. Germline V gives CDR1 SGHRS, CDR2 YFSETQ. This CDR3 has 17 amino acids. CDR3 protein: CASSQYQGRLNTGELFF. CDR3 nucleotides: TGCGCCAGCAGCCAGTACCAGGGGAGACTGAACACCGGGGAGCTGTTTTTT.

The rearrangement links TRBV29-1 to TRBJ1-2; perhaps TRBD1 as D (5 bases). Germline V gene data show CDR1 as SQVTM and CDR2 as ANQGSEA. CDR3 size: 13 residues. In nucleotides, the CDR3 is TGCGGTGCCCCCGGCGGGACGGTCCCTCTCGTCACCTTC. Translated: CGAPGGTVPLVTF. Drawing the rest from reference TRBV29-1 and TRBJ1-2, the complete variable domain is SAVISQKPSRDICQRGTSLTIQCQVDSQVTMMFWYRQQPGQSLTLIATANQGSEATYESGFVIDKFPISRPNLTFSTLTVSNMSPEDSSIYLCGAPGGTVPLVTFGSGTRLTVV.

This chain connects TRBV11-2 to TRBJ2-7, with 7 positions matching TRBD1. With V trimmed by 4 bases and J by 2 bases, 5 bases remained unmatched. This CDR3 contains 14 residues. Germline CDR1 reads SGHAT; CDR2 reads FQNNGV. The DNA for the CDR3 is TGTGCCAGCAGCTCATGGGACAGTCCCTACGAGCAGTACTTC. It codes for CASSSWDSPYEQYF.

The chain combines TRBV5-6 with TRBJ2-3, with 7 bases matching TRBD2. This CDR3 is built from 14 residues. CDR1 is SGHDT, CDR2 YYEEEE, per germline. V dropped 4 bases and J dropped 4; count of bases not matched to a gene: 6. CDR3 residues: CASSRGEIADTQYF. The CDR3 DNA reads as TGTGCCAGCAGCCGGGGGGAGATCGCAGATACGCAGTATTTT.

This clone was observed a few times. This chain joins TRBV7-2 and TRBJ2-1, with D perhaps TRBD2 (5 bases). The length of the CDR3 is 15 residues. CDR1 is SGHTA and CDR2 is FQGNSA in the germline V gene. The V and J ends lost 1 base and 10 bases respectively, with 17 bases between them. This CDR3 is CASSLGAPLGGEQFF. The CDR3 DNA follows: TGTGCCAGCAGCTTAGGGGCCCCGTTGGGCGGGGAGCAGTTCTTC.

The chain employs TRBV7-8 and TRBJ2-7; TRBD1 matches at 9 bases. The germline V gene has CDR1 SGHVS and CDR2 FQNEAQ. The V gene end was trimmed by 5 bases and the J gene end by 0 bases; junction bases not matched to a gene: 5. There are 15 residues in the CDR3. The CDR3 region is CASSNDRGSSYEQYF. The CDR3 bases are TGTGCCAGCAGCAACGACAGGGGGAGCTCCTACGAGCAGTACTTC.

Points on this clone: The same CDR3 can be traced to other DNA sequences in this sample. This chain connects TRBV28 to TRBJ2-1, with D perhaps TRBD2 (5 bases). Germline-derived CDR1 and CDR2 are MDHEN and SYDVKM. Trimming pared 2 bases from V and 2 bases from J, leaving 7 bases between. This CDR3 spans 14 amino acids. CDR3 protein: CASSLTGAYNEQFF. In DNA form, the CDR3 reads TGTGCCAGCAGTTTAACCGGGGCCTACAATGAGCAGTTCTTC.

The chain is built from TRBV7-9 and TRBJ1-1; TRBD1 might be the D (5 bases). CDR1 and CDR2 from the germline V gene are SEHNR and FQNEAQ (reference sequence). The V end lost 2 bases, the J end lost 5 bases, and 15 bases lay between the germline ends. The CDR3 runs to 15 residues. In DNA form, the CDR3 reads TGTGCCAGCAGCTTAAGAGGGCTGGGGGGGACTGAAGCTTTCTTT. It specifies CASSLRGLGGTEAFF.

The chain uses TRBV5-6 and TRBJ2-7, with TRBD2 as a possible D gene (6 bases). CDR3 length: 13 amino acids. The V and J ends lost 4 bases and 3 bases respectively, with 11 bases between them. Germline loops: CDR1 SGHDT, CDR2 YYEEEE. The CDR3 here is CASSPPGDYEQYF. The CDR3 nucleotides are TGTGCCAGCAGCCCGCCGGGGGACTACGAGCAGTACTTC.

The rearrangement joins TRBV3-1 (or the pseudogene TRBV3-2) to TRBJ1-2; possibly TRBD1 for D (5 bases). Per the germline V gene, CDR1 is LGHDT and CDR2 is YNNKEL (reference sequence). V gave up 1 base and J gave up 8 bases, with 14 bases separating them. The CDR3 consists of 14 residues. The CDR3 is CASSQVGPRRGYTF. The CDR3 nucleotides are TGTGCCAGCAGCCAAGTGGGGCCAAGGCGCGGCTACACCTTC.

The chain has TRBV5-1 and TRBJ2-5; 8 positions match TRBD2. The CDR3 length is 16 residues. V lost 0 bases and J lost 4; bases outside the gene matches: 8. Germline V gene lookup returns CDR1 SGHRS and CDR2 YFSETQ. CDR3 residues: CASSLGLSGGGETQYF. For the CDR3, the DNA is TGCGCCAGCAGCTTGGGTCTGTCCGGGGGGGGAGAGACCCAGTACTTC.

The chain combines TRBV9 with TRBJ2-7, with TRBD2 matching 9 bases. V was clipped by 0 bases and J by 0 bases; unmatched bases: 4. This CDR3 is built from 16 residues. Germline-derived CDR1 and CDR2 are SGDLS and YYNGEE. The CDR3: CASSVGLAGSSYEQYF. The CDR3 region has the DNA TGTGCCAGCAGCGTAGGGCTAGCGGGATCCTCCTACGAGCAGTACTTC.

The chain has TRBV27 and TRBJ1-2; 12 bases are a match to TRBD1. Germline CDR1 MNHEY, CDR2 SMNVEV (reference sequence). The CDR3 is made up of 17 amino acids. The V segment lost 3 bases and the J segment 2 bases; nucleotides outside the gene matches: 7. The CDR3 loop reads CASSLVGGTGGNYGYTF. The CDR3 DNA sequence: TGTGCCAGCAGTTTGGTAGGCGGGACAGGGGGCAACTATGGCTACACCTTC.

To note about this clone: Germline and junction disagree at one end, which may indicate a read error. The chain recombines TRBV3-1 (or the pseudogene TRBV3-2) with TRBJ2-1; D not resolved. From germline, CDR1 is LGHDT and CDR2 YNNKEL (reference sequence). The CDR3 is made up of 12 amino acids. CDR3 sequence (DNA): TGTGCCAGCAGCAAAGACCATGCAGGGCAGTTCTTC. Translated: CASSKDHAGQFF.